This paragraph reports one T cell receptor beta chain. Its specificity is unknown. This table comes from immunoSEQ multiplex PCR, and its TCRdb copy is limited to in-frame clones, with some not included. In the table there are about 150,000 clones, 90% of which are singletons. This sample was included in a study of T cell responses to AZD1222 COVID-19 vaccine. Study-wide results and caveats: Elevations in Spike-specific TCR breadth and depth followed administration of two AZD1222 doses. Only 6 or 7 individuals given AZD1222 were seropositive at baseline. With dominance at 160-218 and 743-854, vaccine-associated CD4 TCRs spanned spike. Donors, mostly white British, included more females; clonal diversity was possibly underestimated.

V dropped 5 bases and J dropped 2; count of bases not matched to a gene: 8. The CDR3 spans 15 residues. CDR1 and CDR2 (germline): MDHEN, SYDVKM. The genes are TRBV28 and TRBJ2-7; 8 bases map to TRBD2. This receptor was obtained from an adult in good health. The sequencing here drew on peripheral blood, taken on day 0 of AZD1222 vaccination. The CDR3: CASSHPGGQTYEQYF. DNA for the CDR3: TGTGCCAGCAGTCACCCGGGGGGGCAGACCTACGAGCAGTACTTC.